The 18 T cell receptor beta chains listed next were all sequenced from one sample in a study of shared clonotypes between healthy human individuals. Method: immunoSEQ multiplex PCR; TCRdb's copy keeps in-frame clones and lacks some. Here the sample spans about 2 million clones, 85% to 95% being singletons. The sample was naive CD4+ T cells sorted from blood. Subset here: CD45RA+ positively selected. These receptors all come from a young man in good health.

The J gene is TRBJ1-1, the V gene TRBV28; no firm D call. V dropped 4 bases and J dropped 6 bases, with 27 bases sitting between them. Germline CDR1 reads MDHEN; CDR2 reads SYDVKM. This CDR3 has 18 residues. The chain's CDR3 is CASSSLLGGRKGRPEAFF. CDR3 coding DNA: TGTGCCAGCAGTTCGCTACTGGGAGGAAGGAAAGGTAGACCTGAAGCTTTCTTT.

The genes are TRBV2 and TRBJ2-5; TRBD2 aligns across 9 bases. CDR3 size: 15 residues. Germline V gives CDR1 SNHLY, CDR2 FYNNEI. V gave up 5 bases and J gave up 5 bases; unmatched junction bases: 9. The CDR3 loop reads CASSPGSGSGETQYF. The CDR3 DNA is TGTGCCAGCAGTCCAGGTAGCGGGAGCGGGGAGACCCAGTACTTC.

The chain employs TRBV29-1 and TRBJ2-5, with D unresolved. The germline V and J ends were trimmed by 4 bases and 5 bases, with 17 bases remaining between them. The CDR3 is 14 residues long. The germline gives CDR1 SQVTM, CDR2 ANQGSEA. CDR3 nucleotides: TGCAGCGTTGCAAAGGCTATAGCATCTGAGACCCAGTACTTC. It codes for CSVAKAIASETQYF.

J is TRBJ2-5 and V is TRBV5-4; 8 bases fit TRBD1. Germline CDR1 SGHNT, CDR2 YYREEE (reference sequence). V trimming: 7 bases; J trimming: 4 bases; junction bases outside the gene matches: 6. This CDR3 is 13 amino acids long. DNA for the CDR3: TGTGCCAGCGGGAGGACAGGGACAGAGACCCAGTACTTC. It specifies CASGRTGTETQYF.

The genes are TRBV9 and TRBJ1-5; 7 bases fit TRBD1. The germline gives CDR1 SGDLS, CDR2 YYNGEE. The CDR3 runs to 20 residues. After removal of 6 bases from V and 2 bases from J, the junction contained 23 bases not matched to a gene. The CDR3 region is CASTLPWDSQESEGNQPQHF. The CDR3, as DNA: TGTGCCAGCACTCTACCCTGGGACAGCCAGGAGAGTGAGGGCAATCAGCCCCAGCATTTT.

This clone appeared a single time. The V call is TRBV19, the J call TRBJ1-4, with 11 bases matching TRBD1. Germline values: CDR1 LNHDA, CDR2 SQIVND (reference sequence). V was clipped by 6 bases and J by 8 bases; unmatched bases: 2. This CDR3 region has 13 residues. The CDR3 region is CASSGTGGEKLFF. In nucleotides, the CDR3 is TGTGCCAGTAGCGGGACAGGGGGGGAAAAACTGTTTTTT. Supplemented by reference TRBV19 and TRBJ1-4, the full variable domain reads DGGITQSPKYLFRKEGQNVTLSCEQNLNHDAMYWYRQDPGQGLRLIYYSQIVNDFQKGDIAEGYSVSREKKESFPLTVTSAQKNPTAFYLCASSGTGGEKLFFGSGTQLSVL.

This clone was seen just once. The chain employs TRBV27 and TRBJ1-2; perhaps TRBD1 as D (6 bases). This CDR3 contains 15 residues. Germline V gives CDR1 MNHEY, CDR2 SMNVEV (reference sequence). Trimming shortened V by 6 bases and J by 5 bases, and 19 bases separated the two germline ends. The CDR3 region has the DNA TGTGCCAGCAGGGCTGGGGCAGGGGAAGCGTATGGCTACACCTTC. Translation gives CASRAGAGEAYGYTF.

Of note for this clone: Additional DNA sequences in this sample encode the identical CDR3. The chain is built from TRBV30 and TRBJ1-5, with TRBD1 as a possible D gene (5 bases). Germline lookup yields CDR1 GTSNPN and CDR2 SVGIG (reference sequence). This CDR3 spans 14 amino acids. With 0 bases removed from V and 4 bases from J, the gap between germline ends came to 10 bases. DNA for the CDR3: TGTGCCTGGAGTGTAGGCCAGGGAAATCAGCCCCAGCATTTT. It encodes CAWSVGQGNQPQHF.

This clone was picked up a small number of times. This sample includes further DNA sequences coding for the same CDR3. The rearrangement uses TRBV28 and TRBJ1-2; a possible D gene is TRBD1 (5 bases). Germline V gives CDR1 MDHEN, CDR2 SYDVKM. The CDR3 extends over 12 amino acids. Trimming shortened V by 3 bases and J by 4 bases, and 6 bases separated the two germline ends. CDR3: CASSFRGYGYTF. The CDR3, as DNA: TGTGCCAGCAGTTTTAGGGGCTATGGCTACACCTTC.

The chain is built from TRBV5-4 and TRBJ2-7; a possible D gene is TRBD2 (6 bases). V was shortened by 4 bases and J by 3 bases, with 14 bases between the two germline ends. CDR3 length: 14 residues. The germline V gene encodes CDR1 SGHNT and CDR2 YYREEE (reference sequence). The CDR3 DNA is TGTGCCAGCAGCCCTCCTACTAGCTTCTACGAGCAGTACTTC. It specifies CASSPPTSFYEQYF.

J is TRBJ2-7 and V is TRBV2, with TRBD2 matching over 14 bases. CDR1 SNHLY and CDR2 FYNNEI come from the germline V gene. The CDR3 runs to 19 residues. J was trimmed by 3 bases and V by 6 bases; bases with no gene match: 16. The CDR3 reads CASSLLTSGGAAAIYEQYF. In nucleotides, the CDR3 is TGTGCCAGCAGCCTCTTGACTAGCGGGGGGGCCGCGGCGATCTACGAGCAGTACTTC.

The chain recombines TRBV5-1 with TRBJ2-5; D is uncertain. This CDR3 is 13 amino acids long. V was clipped by 6 bases and J by 5 bases, with 14 bases between them. Germline CDR1 is SGHRS and CDR2 is YFSETQ. CDR3 region: CASTPATMETQYF. The CDR3 DNA sequence: TGCGCCAGCACCCCAGCTACTATGGAGACCCAGTACTTC.

The chain uses TRBV6-1 and TRBJ1-2, with D possibly TRBD1 on 5 matching bases. The germline V gene has CDR1 MNHNS and CDR2 SASEGT. V was clipped by 7 bases and J by 4 bases, with 13 bases between them. This CDR3 region has 13 residues. The CDR3 is CASNWDGGYGYTF. CDR3 sequence (DNA): TGTGCCAGCAACTGGGACGGCGGCTATGGCTACACCTTC.

The V call is TRBV5-4, the J call TRBJ2-5; 10 nucleotides agree with TRBD1. The CDR3 loop spans 15 amino acids. Germline V gene sequence: CDR1 SGHNT, CDR2 YYREEE (reference sequence). Trimming at V came to 4 bases and at J to 4 bases, leaving 7 bases not matched to a gene. Here the CDR3 DNA reads TGTGCCAGCAGCCTGACAGGGGGCGCAGGAGAGACCCAGTACTTC. Translated: CASSLTGGAGETQYF.

V gene TRBV6-5 combines with J gene TRBJ2-5, with D possibly matching TRBD2 (5 bases). The CDR3 spans 13 residues. V dropped 0 bases and J dropped 9 bases, with 11 bases sitting between them. Germline CDR1 and CDR2: MNHEY and SVGAGI. The CDR3 DNA reads as TGTGCCAGCAGTTACTCGAGGGTGAGCCCCCAGTACTTC. Translated, it gives CASSYSRVSPQYF.

The CDR3 DNA is TGTGCCAGTAGTATTGTAGCAGGAAACTACGAGCAGTACTTC. Protein product: CASSIVAGNYEQYF. The V gene is TRBV19, the J gene TRBJ2-7, with D unclear. V lost 3 bases to trimming and J lost 3 bases, with 12 bases between them. This CDR3 region has 14 residues. Germline values: CDR1 LNHDA, CDR2 SQIVND (reference sequence).

The chain combines TRBV5-1 with TRBJ1-3, with D unresolved. Trimming cost V 3 bases and J 4 bases, with 11 bases left between them. The CDR3 is 14 amino acids. The V gene's germline CDR1 is SGHRS and CDR2 YFSETQ. CDR3 region: CASSYLGRGNTIYF. DNA for the CDR3: TGCGCCAGCAGCTATTTGGGAAGGGGAAACACCATATATTTT.

The chain employs TRBV18 and TRBJ2-7; the D is unclear. V was trimmed by 3 bases and J by 2 bases, leaving 8 bases between them. Germline lookup yields CDR1 KGHSH and CDR2 LQKENI. The CDR3 has 13 residues. This chain's CDR3 is CASSPAEAYEQYF. The DNA for the CDR3 is TGTGCCAGCTCACCGGCAGAAGCCTACGAGCAGTACTTC.